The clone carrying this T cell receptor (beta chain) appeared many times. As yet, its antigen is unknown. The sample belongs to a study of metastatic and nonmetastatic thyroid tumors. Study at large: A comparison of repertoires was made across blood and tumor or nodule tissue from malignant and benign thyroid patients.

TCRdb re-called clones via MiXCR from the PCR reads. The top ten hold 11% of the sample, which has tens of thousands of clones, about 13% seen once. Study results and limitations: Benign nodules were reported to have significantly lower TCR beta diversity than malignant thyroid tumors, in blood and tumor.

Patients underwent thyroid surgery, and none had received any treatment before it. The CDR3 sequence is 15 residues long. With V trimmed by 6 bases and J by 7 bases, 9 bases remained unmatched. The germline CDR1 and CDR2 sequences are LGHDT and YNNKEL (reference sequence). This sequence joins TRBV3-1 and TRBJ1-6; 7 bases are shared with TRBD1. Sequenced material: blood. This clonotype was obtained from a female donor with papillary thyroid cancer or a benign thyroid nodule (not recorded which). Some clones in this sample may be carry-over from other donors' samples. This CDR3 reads CASRYNRGENSPLHF. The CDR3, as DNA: TGTGCCAGCAGGTATAACAGGGGAGAGAATTCACCCCTCCACTTT.